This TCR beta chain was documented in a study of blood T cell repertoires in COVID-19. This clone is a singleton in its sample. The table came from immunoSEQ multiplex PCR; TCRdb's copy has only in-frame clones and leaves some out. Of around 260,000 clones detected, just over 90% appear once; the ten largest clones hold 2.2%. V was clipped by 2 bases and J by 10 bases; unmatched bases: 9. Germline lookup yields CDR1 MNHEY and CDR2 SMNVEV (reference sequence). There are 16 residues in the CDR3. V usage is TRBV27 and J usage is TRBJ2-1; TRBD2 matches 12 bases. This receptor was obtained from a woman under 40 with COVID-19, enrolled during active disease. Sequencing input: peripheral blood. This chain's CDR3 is CASSLPLAGGPREQFF. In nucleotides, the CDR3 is TGTGCCAGCAGTTTACCGCTAGCGGGAGGGCCGAGGGAGCAGTTCTTC.